These 3 T cell receptor beta chains came from one sample sequenced in a study of beta chain features in type 1 diabetes. Study-wide findings and caveats: Type 1 diabetes patients had TCRB CDR3s that were shorter (moderately but significantly so) in all four CD4+ subsets.

Expressed TCRB transcripts got sequenced, as all isolated RNA was reverse transcribed. Produced via immunoSEQ multiplex PCR; TCRdb's table is partial and in-frame only. The sample contains a few hundred thousand clones, approximately 13% of which appear only once. Their specific antigens are unknown. Sequences were obtained from naive CD4+ T cells from blood. The receptors were sampled from a woman in her late teens or twenties with type 1 diabetes.

This clone has just a few counts. V usage is TRBV7-6 and J usage is TRBJ2-3, with D uncertain. Germline-derived CDR1 and CDR2 are SGHVS and FNYEAQ. This CDR3 is built from 13 residues. The germline V and J ends were trimmed by 5 bases and 1 base, with 7 bases remaining between them. The CDR3 protein is CASSPRGTDTQYF. CDR3 DNA: TGTGCCAGCAGCCCCCGGGGCACAGATACGCAGTATTTT. The variable domain in full, with the rest retrieved from reference TRBV7-6 and TRBJ2-3, is GAGVSQSPRYKVTKRGQDVALRCDPISGHVSLYWYRQALGQGPEFLTYFNYEAQQDKSGLPNDRFSAERPEGSISTLTIQRTEQRDSAMYRCASSPRGTDTQYFGPGTRLTVL.

This clone was picked up a small number of times. The chain recombines TRBV2 with TRBJ1-1; no clear D. Germline CDR1 reads SNHLY; CDR2 reads FYNNEI. The V gene lost 6 bases and the J gene lost 1 base, with 6 bases spanning the gap. The CDR3 runs 12 residues. CDR3 residues: CASRTGNTEAFF. CDR3 nucleotide sequence: TGTGCCAGCAGGACGGGGAACACTGAAGCTTTCTTT.

The sample holds a few counts of this clone. V is TRBV4-3 and J is TRBJ2-1, with D tentatively TRBD2 (6 bases). Germline V gene data show CDR1 as LGHNA and CDR2 as YSLEER. With 0 bases removed from V and 0 bases from J, the gap between germline ends came to 9 bases. The CDR3 spans 16 residues. CDR3 loop: CASSQDGDFSYNEQFF. Written as DNA, the CDR3 is TGCGCCAGCAGCCAAGATGGGGACTTCTCCTACAATGAGCAGTTCTTC.